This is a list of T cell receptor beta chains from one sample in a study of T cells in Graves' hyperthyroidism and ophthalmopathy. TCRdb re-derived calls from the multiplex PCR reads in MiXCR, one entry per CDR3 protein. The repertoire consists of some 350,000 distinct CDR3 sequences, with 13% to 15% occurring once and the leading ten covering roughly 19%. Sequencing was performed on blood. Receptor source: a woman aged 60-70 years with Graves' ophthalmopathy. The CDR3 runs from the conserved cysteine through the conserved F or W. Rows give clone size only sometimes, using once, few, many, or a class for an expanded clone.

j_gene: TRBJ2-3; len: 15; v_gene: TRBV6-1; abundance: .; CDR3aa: CASRGLAGVTDTQYF
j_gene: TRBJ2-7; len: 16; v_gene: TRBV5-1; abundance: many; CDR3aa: CASSIVPGQGSNEQYF
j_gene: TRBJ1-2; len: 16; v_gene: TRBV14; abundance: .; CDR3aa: CASSQGTGTFFTSYTF
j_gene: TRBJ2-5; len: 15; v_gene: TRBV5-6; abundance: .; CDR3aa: CASSFWSRGGETQYF
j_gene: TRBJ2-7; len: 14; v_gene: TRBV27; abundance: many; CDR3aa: CASRADTFSYEQYF
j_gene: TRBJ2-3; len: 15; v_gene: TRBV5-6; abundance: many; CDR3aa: CASSLVTGITDTQYF
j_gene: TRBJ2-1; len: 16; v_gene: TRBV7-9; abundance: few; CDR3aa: CASSPPWGGDYNEQFF
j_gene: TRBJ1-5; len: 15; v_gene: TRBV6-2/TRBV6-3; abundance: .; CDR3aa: CASSSLGQANQPQHF
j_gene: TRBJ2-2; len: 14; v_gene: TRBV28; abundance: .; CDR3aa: CASRGLAVTGELFF
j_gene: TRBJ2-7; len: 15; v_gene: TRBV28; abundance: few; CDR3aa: CASSSISTSPSRQYF
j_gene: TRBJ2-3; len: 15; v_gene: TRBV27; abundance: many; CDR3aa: CASRFSGSGTDTQYF
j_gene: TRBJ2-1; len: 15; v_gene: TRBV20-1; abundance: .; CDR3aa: CSASRLAGGYNEQFF
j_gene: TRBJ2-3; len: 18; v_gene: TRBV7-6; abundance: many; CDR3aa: CASSPGLAGERGTDTQYF
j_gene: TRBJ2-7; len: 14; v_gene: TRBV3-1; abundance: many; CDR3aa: CASSQGGGTYEQYF